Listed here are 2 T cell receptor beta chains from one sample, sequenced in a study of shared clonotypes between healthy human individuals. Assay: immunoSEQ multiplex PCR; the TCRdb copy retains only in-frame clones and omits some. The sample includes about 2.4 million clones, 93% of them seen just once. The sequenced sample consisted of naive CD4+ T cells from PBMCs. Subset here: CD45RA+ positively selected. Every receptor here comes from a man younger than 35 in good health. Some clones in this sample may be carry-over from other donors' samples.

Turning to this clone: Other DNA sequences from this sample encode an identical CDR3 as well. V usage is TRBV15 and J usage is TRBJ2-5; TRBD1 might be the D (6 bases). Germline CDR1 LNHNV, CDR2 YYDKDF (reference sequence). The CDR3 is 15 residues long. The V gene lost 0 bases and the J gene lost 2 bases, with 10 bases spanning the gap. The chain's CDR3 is CATSRDRGRQETQYF. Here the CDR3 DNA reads TGTGCCACCAGCAGAGACAGGGGAAGGCAAGAGACCCAGTACTTC.

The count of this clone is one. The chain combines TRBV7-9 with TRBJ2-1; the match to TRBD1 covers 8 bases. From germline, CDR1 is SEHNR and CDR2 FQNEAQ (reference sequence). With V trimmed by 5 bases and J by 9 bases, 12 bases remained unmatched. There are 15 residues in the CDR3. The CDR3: CASSLTAYRGSEQFF. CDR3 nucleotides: TGTGCCAGCAGCCTAACCGCCTACAGGGGGAGTGAGCAGTTCTTC.